The source of this TCR beta chain is a study of T-cell memory formation after mild COVID-19 (dated by TCRdb to the early 2020s). With respect to the entire study: TCR sequence clusters from the two donors were found to be largely donor specific. In two donors, T-cell clones that expanded and contracted after mild COVID-19 were tracked by sequencing TCRalpha and TCRbeta repertoires over time. The cohort was made up of two young adult volunteers, one female and one male, who were previously healthy. Study-wide conclusions, independent of this receptor: The second-wave clones that peaked on day 37 were not confirmed to be SARS-CoV-2 specific. Contracting CD4+ clones were located mainly in the CM and EM memory subsets, whereas CD8+ clones were found to be enriched in EMRA. Clones that contracted from day 15 to 85 showed balanced CD4/CD8 phenotypes, whereas a second wave of clones that expanded from day 15 to 37 leaned towards CD4+. Only two mild cases were covered by the study, and larger cohorts that include severe cases with pre-infection samples were considered necessary. Some responding clones were found in pre-infection memory, which suggests that pre-existing cross-reactive memory T cells took part in the SARS-CoV-2 response.

Concerning this clonotype itself: What this receptor recognizes is not known. Within one base of it there is no much larger clone, and no base qualities were kept.

Taken from cysteine to phenylalanine, the CDR3 has 13 residues. The DNA shown is the 39-base CDR3, in frame from base 1. CDR1 SGHTA and CDR2 FQGNSA were looked up in the germline V gene. V and J lose 1 base and 5 bases, and a span of 9 bases separates them. PBMCs were isolated by Ficoll-Paque density gradient centrifugation. Sequencing was performed on an Illumina NovaSeq 6000. TCRalpha and TCRbeta cDNA libraries were constructed by 5'RACE with constant-segment primers, with sample barcodes and unique molecular identifiers being introduced. Trizol reagent was used to extract RNA from every sample. Libraries were amplified in two PCR steps, with a second sample barcode and Illumina TruSeq adapters added in the second step. Sequencing of the libraries was done on an Illumina NovaSeq, producing 2 x 150 bp paired-end reads. Under the source paper's analysis protocol: Demultiplexing of reads and collapsing into UMI-guided consensus sequences were performed with migec v1.2.7. With mixcr v2.1.11, UMI consensuses were aligned to TRA and TRB V and J templates and assembled into clonotypes. Expanded or contracted clonotypes were those called significant by both edgeR and NoisET, with noise models trained on biological replicates. edgeR calls used a false discovery rate-adjusted p below 0.01 and a log2 fold-change threshold of 1. As an exploratory analysis of dynamics, PCA with hierarchical clustering was applied to max-normalized trajectories of the 1000 most abundant clonotypes. Each responding clone was given a CD4 or CD8 phenotype based on the CD4+ and CD8+ repertoires, which had been sequenced separately. The public reads were quality trimmed at Q25 with fastp and then assembled into clones with MiXCR by TCRdb, keeping productive beta chains. Each entry merges the rows of one CDR3 protein and shows their most common DNA and genes. TCRdb, not the original authors, processed these V and J calls. For this sample there are 150,000 to 200,000 distinct CDR3 sequences; around a third appear just once. About 12% of the sample rests with the top ten.

This receptor was taken from an adult woman who had mild COVID-19 (a few samples of this study predate the infection). The sample titles of this study are shuffled in the database, so cell type and time point are left out; the donor was told from shared clones. The chain is encoded by TRBV7-2 joined to TRBJ2-7; the D element could tentatively be TRBD1 or TRBD2, as 5 bases agree for each. The material sequenced was PBMCs or a T cell subset sorted from them (not recorded which). This receptor carries the CDR3 CASSLDRRNEQYF. The nucleotide sequence reads as follows: TGTGCCAGCAGCTTAGACAGGAGGAACGAGCAGTACTTC.